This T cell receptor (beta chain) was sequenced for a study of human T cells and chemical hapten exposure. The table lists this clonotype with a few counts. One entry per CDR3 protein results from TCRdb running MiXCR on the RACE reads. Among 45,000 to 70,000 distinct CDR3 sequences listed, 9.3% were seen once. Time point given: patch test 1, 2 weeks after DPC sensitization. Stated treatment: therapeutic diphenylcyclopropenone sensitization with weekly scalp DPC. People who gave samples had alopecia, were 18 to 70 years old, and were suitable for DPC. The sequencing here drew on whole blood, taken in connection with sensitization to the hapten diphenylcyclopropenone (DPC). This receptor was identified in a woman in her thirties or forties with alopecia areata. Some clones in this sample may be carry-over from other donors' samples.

This CDR3 is CASSRDLLDTQYF. CDR3 in DNA: TGTGCCAGCAGCCGGGACCTGTTAGATACGCAGTATTTT. The rearrangement joins TRBV4-2 to TRBJ2-3, with D possibly being TRBD1 or TRBD2 (5 bases each). The CDR3 totals 13 residues. V dropped 4 bases and J dropped 5 bases, with 10 bases sitting between them. The germline V gene encodes CDR1 LGHNA and CDR2 YNFKEQ.